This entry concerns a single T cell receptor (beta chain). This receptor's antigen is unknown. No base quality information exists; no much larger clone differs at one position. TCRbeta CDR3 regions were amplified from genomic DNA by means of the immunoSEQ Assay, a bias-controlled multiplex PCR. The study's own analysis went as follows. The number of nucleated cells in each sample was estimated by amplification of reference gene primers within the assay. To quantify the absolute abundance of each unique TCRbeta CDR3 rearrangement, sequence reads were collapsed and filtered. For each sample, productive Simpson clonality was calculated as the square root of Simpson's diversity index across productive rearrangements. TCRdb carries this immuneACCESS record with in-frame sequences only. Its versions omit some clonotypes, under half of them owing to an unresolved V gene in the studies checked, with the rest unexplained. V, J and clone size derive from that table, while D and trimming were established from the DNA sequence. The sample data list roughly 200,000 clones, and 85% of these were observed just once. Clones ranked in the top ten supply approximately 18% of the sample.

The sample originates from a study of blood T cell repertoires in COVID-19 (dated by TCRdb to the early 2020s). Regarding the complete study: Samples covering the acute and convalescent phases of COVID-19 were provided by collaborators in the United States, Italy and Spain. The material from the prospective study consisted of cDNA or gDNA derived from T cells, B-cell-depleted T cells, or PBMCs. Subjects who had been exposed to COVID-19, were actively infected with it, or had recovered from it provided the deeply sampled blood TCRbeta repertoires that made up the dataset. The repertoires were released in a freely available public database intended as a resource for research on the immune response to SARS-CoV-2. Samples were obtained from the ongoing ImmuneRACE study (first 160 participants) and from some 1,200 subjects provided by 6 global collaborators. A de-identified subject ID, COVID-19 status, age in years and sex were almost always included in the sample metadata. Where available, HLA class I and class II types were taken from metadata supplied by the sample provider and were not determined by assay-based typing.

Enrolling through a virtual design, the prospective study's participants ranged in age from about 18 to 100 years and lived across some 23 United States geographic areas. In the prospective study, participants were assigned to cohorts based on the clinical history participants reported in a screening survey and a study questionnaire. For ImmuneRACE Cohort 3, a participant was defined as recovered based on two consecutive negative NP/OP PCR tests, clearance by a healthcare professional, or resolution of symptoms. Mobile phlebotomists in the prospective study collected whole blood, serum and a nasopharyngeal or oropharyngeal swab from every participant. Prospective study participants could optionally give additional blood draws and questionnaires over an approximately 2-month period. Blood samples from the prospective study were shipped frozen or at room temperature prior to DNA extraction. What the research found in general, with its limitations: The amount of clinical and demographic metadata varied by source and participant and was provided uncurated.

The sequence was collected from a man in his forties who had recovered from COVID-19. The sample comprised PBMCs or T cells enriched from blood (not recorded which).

In nucleotide form, the sequence is TGCGCCAGCAGCCAAGTCGCAGGGGTAGGTCACTACGAGCAGTACTTC. Its protein is CASSQVAGVGHYEQYF. The receptor chain draws on TRBV4-1 and TRBJ2-7; the D gene is possibly TRBD1, with 6 bases matching. CDR1 and CDR2 (MGHRA, YSYEKL) derive from the germline V gene. V is cut by 1 base and J by 3 bases, and the space between the germline ends is 16 bases. The CDR3 has 16 amino acids, counting the end cysteine and phenylalanine. The retained sequence is limited to the CDR3, 48 bases, with the frame set at the first base.